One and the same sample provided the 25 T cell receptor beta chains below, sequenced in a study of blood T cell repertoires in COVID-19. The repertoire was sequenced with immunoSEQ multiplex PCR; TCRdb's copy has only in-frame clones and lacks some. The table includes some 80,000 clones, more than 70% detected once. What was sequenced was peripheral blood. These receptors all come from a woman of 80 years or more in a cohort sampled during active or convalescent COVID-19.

CDR3 sequence reads: CASSPTGASEQYF. Here the CDR3 DNA reads TGTGCCAGCAGCCCCACAGGGGCAAGCGAGCAGTACTTC. The chain couples TRBV7-3 to TRBJ2-7; 7 bases are shared with TRBD1. Per the germline V gene, CDR1 is SGHTA and CDR2 is FQGTGA. This CDR3 contains 13 residues. V lost 5 bases to trimming and J lost 6 bases; unmatched junction nucleotides: 7.

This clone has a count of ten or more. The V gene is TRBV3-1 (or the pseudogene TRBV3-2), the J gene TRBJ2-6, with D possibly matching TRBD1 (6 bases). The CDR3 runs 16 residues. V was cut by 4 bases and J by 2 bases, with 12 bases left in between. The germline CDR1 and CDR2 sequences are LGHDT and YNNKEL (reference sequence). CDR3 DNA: TGTGCCAGCAGCCTGGCCACAGGGACTGGGGCCAACGTCCTGACTTTC. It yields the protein CASSLATGTGANVLTF.

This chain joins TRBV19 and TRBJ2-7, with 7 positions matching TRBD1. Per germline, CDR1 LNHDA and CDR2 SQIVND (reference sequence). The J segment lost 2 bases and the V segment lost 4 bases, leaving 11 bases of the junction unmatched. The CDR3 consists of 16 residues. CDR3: CASSRTNRGGTYEQYF. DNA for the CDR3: TGTGCCAGTAGTAGAACCAACAGGGGTGGTACCTACGAGCAGTACTTC.

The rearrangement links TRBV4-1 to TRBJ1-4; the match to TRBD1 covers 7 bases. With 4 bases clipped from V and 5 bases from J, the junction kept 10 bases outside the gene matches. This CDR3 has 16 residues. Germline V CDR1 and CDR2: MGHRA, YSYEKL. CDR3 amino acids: CASSRTGTAGNEKLFF. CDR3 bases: TGCGCCAGCAGCCGCACCGGGACAGCTGGAAATGAAAAACTGTTTTTT.

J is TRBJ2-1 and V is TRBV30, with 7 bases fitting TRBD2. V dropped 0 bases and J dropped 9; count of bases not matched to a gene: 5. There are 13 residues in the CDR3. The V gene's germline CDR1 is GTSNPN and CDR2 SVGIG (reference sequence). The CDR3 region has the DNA TGTGCCTGGAGTGTGGGGGGGGATGGTGAGCAGTTCTTC. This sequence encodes CAWSVGGDGEQFF.

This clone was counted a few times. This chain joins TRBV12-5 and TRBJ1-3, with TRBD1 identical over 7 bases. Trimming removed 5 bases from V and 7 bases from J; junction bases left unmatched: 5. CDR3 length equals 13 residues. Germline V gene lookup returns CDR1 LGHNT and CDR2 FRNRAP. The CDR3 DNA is TGTGCTAGTGGTAGGGGACAGAGGAACACCATATATTTT. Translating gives CASGRGQRNTIYF.

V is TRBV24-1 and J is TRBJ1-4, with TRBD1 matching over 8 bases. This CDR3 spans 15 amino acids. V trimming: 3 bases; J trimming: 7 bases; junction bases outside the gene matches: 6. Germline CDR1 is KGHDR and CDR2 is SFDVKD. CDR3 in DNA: TGTGCCACCAGTGATCCCAGGGGGCGCAGTGAAAAACTGTTTTTT. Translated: CATSDPRGRSEKLFF.

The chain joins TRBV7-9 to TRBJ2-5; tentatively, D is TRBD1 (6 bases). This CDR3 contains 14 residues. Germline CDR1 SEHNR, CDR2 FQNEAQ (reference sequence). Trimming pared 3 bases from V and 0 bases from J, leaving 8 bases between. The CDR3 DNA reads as TGTGCCAGCAGCTTGTGGACAGACCAAGAGACCCAGTACTTC. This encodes CASSLWTDQETQYF.

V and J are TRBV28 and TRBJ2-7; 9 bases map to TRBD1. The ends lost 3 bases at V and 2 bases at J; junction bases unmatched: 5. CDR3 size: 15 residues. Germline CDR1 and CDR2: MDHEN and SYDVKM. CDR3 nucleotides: TGTGCCAGCAGTTTGAGGACAGGGGATACCTACGAGCAGTACTTC. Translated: CASSLRTGDTYEQYF.

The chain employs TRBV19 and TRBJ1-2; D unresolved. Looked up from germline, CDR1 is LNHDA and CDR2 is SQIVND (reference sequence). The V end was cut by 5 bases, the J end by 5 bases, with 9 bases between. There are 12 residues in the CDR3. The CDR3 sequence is CASSSRLYGYTF. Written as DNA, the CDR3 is TGTGCCAGTAGTTCTCGGTTATATGGCTACACCTTC.

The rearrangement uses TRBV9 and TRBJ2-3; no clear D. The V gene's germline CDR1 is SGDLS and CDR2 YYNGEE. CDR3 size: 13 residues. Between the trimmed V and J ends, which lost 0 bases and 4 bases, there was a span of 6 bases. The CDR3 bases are TGTGCCAGCAGCGTAGACGGAGCAGATACGCAGTATTTT. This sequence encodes CASSVDGADTQYF. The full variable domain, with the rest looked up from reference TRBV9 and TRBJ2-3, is DSGVTQTPKHLITATGQRVTLRCSPRSGDLSVYWYQQSLDQGLQFLIQYYNGEERAKGNILERFSAQQFPDLHSELNLSSLELGDSALYFCASSVDGADTQYFGPGTRLTVL.

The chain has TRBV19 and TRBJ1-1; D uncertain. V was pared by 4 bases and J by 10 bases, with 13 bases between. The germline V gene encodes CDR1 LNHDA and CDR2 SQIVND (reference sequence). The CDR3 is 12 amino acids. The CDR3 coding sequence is TGTGCCAGTAGTACGGGAACACCGGGAGCTTTCTTT. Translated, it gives CASSTGTPGAFF.

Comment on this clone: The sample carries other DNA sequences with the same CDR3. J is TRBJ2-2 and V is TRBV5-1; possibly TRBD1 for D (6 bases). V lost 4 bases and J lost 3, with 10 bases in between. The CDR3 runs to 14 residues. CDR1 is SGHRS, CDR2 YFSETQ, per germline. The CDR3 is CASSLGQDTGELFF. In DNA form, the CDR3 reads TGCGCCAGCAGCCTGGGACAAGACACCGGGGAGCTGTTTTTT.

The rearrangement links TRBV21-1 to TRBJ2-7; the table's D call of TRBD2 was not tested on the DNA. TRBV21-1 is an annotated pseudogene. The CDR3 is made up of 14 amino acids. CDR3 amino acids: CASRKLAPLNEQYV. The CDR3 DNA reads TGTGCCAGCCGCAAATTAGCCCCCCTTAACGAGCAGTACGTC.

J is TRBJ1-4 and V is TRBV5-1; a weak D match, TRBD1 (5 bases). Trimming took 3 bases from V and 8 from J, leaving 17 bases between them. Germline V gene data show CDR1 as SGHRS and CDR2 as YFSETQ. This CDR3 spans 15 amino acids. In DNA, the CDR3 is TGCGCCAGCAGCTGGGACTTTTTCCTAGGGGAAAAACTGTTTTTT. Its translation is CASSWDFFLGEKLFF.

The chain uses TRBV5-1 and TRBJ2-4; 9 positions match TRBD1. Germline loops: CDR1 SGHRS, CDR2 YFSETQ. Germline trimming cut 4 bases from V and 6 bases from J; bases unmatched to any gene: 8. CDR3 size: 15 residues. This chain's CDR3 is CASSPQGAGANIQYF. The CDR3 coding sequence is TGCGCCAGCAGCCCACAGGGGGCCGGAGCAAACATTCAGTACTTC.

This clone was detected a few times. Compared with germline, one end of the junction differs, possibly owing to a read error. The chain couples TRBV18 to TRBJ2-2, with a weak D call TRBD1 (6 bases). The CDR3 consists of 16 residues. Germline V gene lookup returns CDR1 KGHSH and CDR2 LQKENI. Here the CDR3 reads CASSPPQGQNTGELFF. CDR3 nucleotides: TGTGCCAGCTCTCCACCCCAGGGACAGAACACCGGGGAGCTGTTTTTT.

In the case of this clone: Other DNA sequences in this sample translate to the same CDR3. The chain's CDR3 is CASSPGQTNSPLHF. CDR3 nucleotides: TGTGCCAGCTCACCGGGACAGACTAATTCACCCCTCCACTTT. The V call is TRBV18, the J call TRBJ1-6, with 7 bases lining up with TRBD1. The CDR3 is 14 amino acids. Germline CDR1 is KGHSH and CDR2 is LQKENI. V dropped 3 bases and J dropped 6; count of bases not matched to a gene: 2.

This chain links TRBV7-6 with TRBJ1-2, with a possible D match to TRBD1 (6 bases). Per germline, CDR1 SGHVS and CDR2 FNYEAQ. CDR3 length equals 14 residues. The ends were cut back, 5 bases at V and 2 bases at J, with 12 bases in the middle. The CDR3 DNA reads TGTGCCAGCAGCCCCGGACAGACGAACTATGGCTACACCTTC. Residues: CASSPGQTNYGYTF.

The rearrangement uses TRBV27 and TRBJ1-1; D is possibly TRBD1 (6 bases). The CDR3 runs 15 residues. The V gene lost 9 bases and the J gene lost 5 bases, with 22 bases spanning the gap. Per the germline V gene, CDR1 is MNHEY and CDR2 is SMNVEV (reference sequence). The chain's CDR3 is CASLRSPGVGTEAFF. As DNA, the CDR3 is TGTGCCAGTCTTAGATCCCCAGGGGTAGGGACTGAAGCTTTCTTT.

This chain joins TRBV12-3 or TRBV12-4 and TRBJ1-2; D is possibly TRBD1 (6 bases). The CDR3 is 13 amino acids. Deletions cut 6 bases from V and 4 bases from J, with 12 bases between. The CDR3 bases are TGTGCCAGCAGCTCAGGGGCTCCCTATGGCTACACCTTC. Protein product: CASSSGAPYGYTF.

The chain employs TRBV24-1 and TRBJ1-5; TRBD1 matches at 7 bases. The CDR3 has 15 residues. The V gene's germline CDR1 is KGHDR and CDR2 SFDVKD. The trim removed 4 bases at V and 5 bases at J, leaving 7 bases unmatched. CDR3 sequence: CATSDRDSPYQPQHF. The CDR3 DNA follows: TGTGCCACCAGTGACCGGGACAGTCCCTATCAGCCCCAGCATTTT.

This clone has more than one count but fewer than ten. The CDR3 DNA is TGTGCCAGCAGCCAAGAATACGGGGAGCTGTTTTTT. Protein: CASSQEYGELFF. V and J are TRBV3-1 (or the pseudogene TRBV3-2) and TRBJ2-2; D is unresolved. CDR1 is LGHDT, CDR2 YNNKEL, per germline (reference sequence). V lost 0 bases, J lost 7 bases, and 3 bases lay in between. The CDR3 is made up of 12 amino acids.

CDR3: CASSLGLAGYYEQYF. The DNA for the CDR3 is TGTGCCAGCAGCTTAGGACTAGCGGGATACTACGAGCAGTACTTC. The chain combines TRBV7-9 with TRBJ2-7, with 11 positions matching TRBD2. The CDR3 extends over 15 amino acids. Germline trimming cut 1 base from V and 3 bases from J; bases unmatched to any gene: 2. Germline loops: CDR1 SEHNR, CDR2 FQNEAQ (reference sequence).

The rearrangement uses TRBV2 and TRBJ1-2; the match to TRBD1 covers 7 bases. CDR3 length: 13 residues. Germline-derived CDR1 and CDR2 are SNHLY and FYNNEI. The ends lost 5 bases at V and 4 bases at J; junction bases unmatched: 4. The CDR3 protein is CASSLRDSYGYTF. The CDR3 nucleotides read TGTGCCAGCAGTTTACGGGACAGCTATGGCTACACCTTC.